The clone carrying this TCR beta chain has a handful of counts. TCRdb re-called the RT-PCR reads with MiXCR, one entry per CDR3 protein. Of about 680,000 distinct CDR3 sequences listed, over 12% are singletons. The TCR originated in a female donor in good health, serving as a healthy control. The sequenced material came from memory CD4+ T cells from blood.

CDR3 coding DNA: TGCGCCAGCAGCCCGGGTCCTCAGAACACTGAAGCTTTCTTT. It translates to CASSPGPQNTEAFF. The chain employs TRBV5-1 and TRBJ1-1, with no clear D. The V end was cut by 4 bases, the J end by 1 base, with 11 bases between. The CDR3 length is 14 residues. In germline, CDR1 is SGHRS, CDR2 YFSETQ.